The 14 T cell receptor gamma chains presented below share a single source sample, sequenced in a study of Vδ1+ human thymocytes. Study observations and caveats: In the thymus, TRG and TRD repertoires looked highly polyclonal with Gaussian CDR3 lengths.

Antigens of these TCRs are unknown. Extracted RNA was reverse transcribed into cDNA. CDR3 amplicons came from multiplex PCR with pooled V-gene forward and constant-region reverse primers. TCRdb reanalysed the multiplex PCR reads with CATT. The data hold approximately 25,000 gamma-chain clones, with around 20% observed a single time. The sequenced material came from Vdelta1+ gamma-delta thymocytes from the thymus. Documented subset: FACS-sorted CD3+ TCRalphabeta- TCRVdelta1+ TCRVdelta2- thymocytes. Receptors were obtained from a boy in the first two years of life who had congenital heart surgery.

Note on this clone: Being one base from a much bigger clone, this may be a read error. The sample carries other DNA sequences with the same CDR3. The chain is built from TRGV3 and TRGJ1 or TRGJ2. CDR1 and CDR2 (germline): VTNTFY, YDVSTARD (reference sequence). The CDR3 has 13 amino acids. V was clipped by 0 bases and J by 6 bases; unmatched bases: 5. The CDR3 DNA follows: TGTGCCACCTGGGACAGGCGTTCTTATAAGAAACTCTTT. Protein sequence: CATWDRRSYKKLF.

This chain connects TRGV2 to TRGJP. The CDR3 contains 17 residues. The V segment lost 0 bases and the J segment 5 bases; nucleotides outside the gene matches: 4. Germline V gene lookup returns CDR1 EGSNGY and CDR2 YDSYNSKV. Here the CDR3 reads CATWDGRKELGKKIKVF. The CDR3 DNA sequence: TGTGCCACCTGGGACGGGCGGAAAGAGTTGGGCAAAAAAATCAAGGTATTT.

This rearrangement joins TRGV8 to TRGJP. Germline values: CDR1 VENAVY, CDR2 YDSYNSRV. This CDR3 contains 16 residues. Trimming at V came to 5 bases and at J to 10 bases, leaving 11 bases not matched to a gene. The CDR3 reads CATWVFGFLGKKIKVF. For the CDR3, the DNA is TGTGCCACCTGGGTTTTTGGGTTTTTGGGCAAAAAAATCAAGGTATTT.

This clone came up a few times. At one end, the junction sequence differs from germline, possibly due to a read error. This chain joins TRGV4 and TRGJ1 or TRGJ2. Germline assignment: CDR1 EGSTGY and CDR2 YDSYTSSV. CDR3 size: 12 residues. This chain's CDR3 is CATWVCCYKKLF. The CDR3 DNA follows: TGTGCCACCTGGGTTTGCTGTTATAAGAAGCTCTTT.

The chain has TRGV8 and TRGJP2. The CDR3 is made up of 14 amino acids. Looked up from germline, CDR1 is VENAVY and CDR2 is YDSYNSRV. The junction had 6 bases not matched to a gene; V was cut back by 3 bases and J by 5 bases. The CDR3 loop is CATWDQASDWIKTF. Here the CDR3 DNA reads TGTGCCACCTGGGATCAGGCCAGTGATTGGATCAAGACGTTT.

The rearrangement links TRGV5 to TRGJ1 or TRGJ2. V shed 1 base, J shed 7 bases, and the junction held 4 bases outside the gene matches. Germline CDR1 reads VINAFY; CDR2 reads YDVSNSKD. The CDR3 has 12 residues. The CDR3 is CATWDSWYKKLF. The CDR3 DNA reads TGTGCCACCTGGGACAGTTGGTATAAGAAACTCTTT.

J is TRGJ1 or TRGJ2 and V is TRGV4. Germline CDR1 reads EGSTGY; CDR2 reads YDSYTSSV. The CDR3 extends over 14 amino acids. J was trimmed by 13 bases and V by 2 bases; bases with no gene match: 17. The CDR3 nucleotides are TGTGCCACCTGGGATGATCCCGAAGGGCCGGACAAACTCTTT. Translating gives CATWDDPEGPDKLF.

The rearrangement uses TRGV8 and TRGJ1 or TRGJ2. The CDR3 sequence is 13 residues long. CDR1 and CDR2 (germline): VENAVY, YDSYNSRV. J gave up 12 bases and V 1 base, and 12 bases lay outside the gene matches. The CDR3 DNA follows: TGTGCCACCTGGGATAGCCGTCTTTTGGGGAAACTCTTT. This codes for CATWDSRLLGKLF.

The chain is built from TRGV9 and TRGJ1 or TRGJ2. The CDR3 is 14 residues long. The germline gives CDR1 GITISATS, CDR2 ISYDGTV (reference sequence). V dropped 0 bases and J dropped 5; count of bases not matched to a gene: 7. CDR3 nucleotides: TGTGCCTTGTGGGAGGTGGGTTCGGATTATAAGAAACTCTTT. As protein: CALWEVGSDYKKLF.

V gene TRGV8 combines with J gene TRGJ1 or TRGJ2. The germline gives CDR1 VENAVY, CDR2 YDSYNSRV. The CDR3 covers 11 residues. V lost 0 bases, J lost 11 bases, and 4 bases stayed unmatched. The CDR3 protein is CATWDRQEKLF. CDR3 DNA: TGTGCCACCTGGGATAGGCAGGAGAAACTCTTT.

The J gene is TRGJ1 or TRGJ2, the V gene TRGV4. The CDR3 sequence is 11 residues long. The J segment lost 9 bases and the V segment lost 2 bases, leaving 4 bases of the junction unmatched. Looked up from germline, CDR1 is EGSTGY and CDR2 is YDSYTSSV. CDR3: CATWDESKKLF. In DNA form, the CDR3 reads TGTGCCACCTGGGATGAATCTAAGAAACTCTTT.

This clone was seen a handful of times. The gene calls are TRGV9 and TRGJ1 or TRGJ2. Germline V lookup: CDR1 GITISATS, CDR2 ISYDGTV (reference sequence). The length of the CDR3 is 16 residues. J was trimmed by 3 bases and V by 2 bases; bases with no gene match: 13. The CDR3 is CALWEDEDGSYYKKLF. CDR3 in DNA: TGTGCCTTGTGGGAGGACGAGGATGGGAGTTATTATAAGAAACTCTTT.

This clone was recorded a few times. V usage is TRGV9 and J usage is TRGJ1 or TRGJ2. With V trimmed by 5 bases and J by 8 bases, 12 bases remained unmatched. Germline V CDR1 and CDR2: GITISATS, ISYDGTV (reference sequence). This CDR3 region has 13 residues. The CDR3 spells CALWAPGWNKKLF. CDR3 sequence (DNA): TGTGCCTTGTGGGCACCGGGGTGGAATAAGAAACTCTTT.

Notes on this clone: The same CDR3 arises from other DNA sequences in this sample as well. This chain links TRGV4 with TRGJP2. Germline V gives CDR1 EGSTGY, CDR2 YDSYTSSV. J was trimmed by 0 bases and V by 5 bases; bases with no gene match: 3. The CDR3 length is 14 residues. CDR3 nucleotide sequence: TGTGCCACCTGGGTATATAGTAGTGATTGGATCAAGACGTTT. The encoded protein is CATWVYSSDWIKTF.